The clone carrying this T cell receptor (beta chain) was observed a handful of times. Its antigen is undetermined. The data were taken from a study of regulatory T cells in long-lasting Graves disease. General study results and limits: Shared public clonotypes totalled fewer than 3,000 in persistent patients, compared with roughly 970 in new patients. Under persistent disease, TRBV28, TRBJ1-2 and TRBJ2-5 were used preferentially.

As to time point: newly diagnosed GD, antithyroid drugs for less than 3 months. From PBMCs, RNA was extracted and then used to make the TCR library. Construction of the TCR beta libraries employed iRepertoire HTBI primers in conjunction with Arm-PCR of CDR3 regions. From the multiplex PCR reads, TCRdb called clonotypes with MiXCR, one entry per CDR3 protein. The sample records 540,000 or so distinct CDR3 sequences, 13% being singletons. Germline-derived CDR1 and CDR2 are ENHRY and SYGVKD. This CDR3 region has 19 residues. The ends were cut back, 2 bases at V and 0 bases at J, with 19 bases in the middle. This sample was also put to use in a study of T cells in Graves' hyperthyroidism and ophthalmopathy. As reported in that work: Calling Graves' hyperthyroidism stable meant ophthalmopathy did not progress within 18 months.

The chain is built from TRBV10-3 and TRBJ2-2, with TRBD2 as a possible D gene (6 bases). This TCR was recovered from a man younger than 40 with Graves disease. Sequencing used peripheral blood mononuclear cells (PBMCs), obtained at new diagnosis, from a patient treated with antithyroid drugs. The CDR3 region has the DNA TGTGCCATCAGTGAGCTGAGATCCGGGGGTAGCGCGAACACCGGGGAGCTGTTTTTT. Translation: CAISELRSGGSANTGELFF.